This TCR beta chain is from a study of blood T cell repertoires in COVID-19. Notes on this clone: The junction differs from germline at one of its ends, possibly a read error.

The CDR3 runs to 13 residues. The germline CDR1 and CDR2 sequences are SGHTA and FQGNSA. The assay was immunoSEQ multiplex PCR, and TCRdb's table has in-frame clones only and misses some. The data contain approximately 220,000 clones, around 90% of them singletons. What the recovered Cohort 3 donors had was two negative PCRs, clearance, or symptom resolution. The chain uses TRBV7-2 and TRBJ2-5; possibly TRBD2 for D (6 bases). The sample comprised PBMCs or T cells enriched from blood (not recorded which). The receptor's source is a woman under 40 who had recovered from COVID-19. The CDR3 DNA reads as TGTGCCAGCAGCTCTGGACTATATCCCCCTCCAAACTTC. This codes for CASSSGLYPPPNF. Together with reference TRBV7-2 and TRBJ2-5, the CDR3 gives the full variable domain: GAGVSQSPSNKVTEKGKDVELRCDPISGHTALYWYRQSLGQGLEFLIYFQGNSAPDKSGLPSDRFSAERTGGSVSTLTIQRTQQEDSAVYLCASSSGLYPPPNFGPGTRLLVL.